This T cell receptor (beta chain) was recorded in a study of CD8 T cells in ankylosing spondylitis. The length of the CDR3 is 16 residues. V shed 3 bases, J shed 3 bases, and the junction held 7 bases outside the gene matches. The germline gives CDR1 SGDLS, CDR2 YYNGEE. Notes on the study in general: Reportedly, significant enrichment of disease-linked clones occurred in matched ankylosing spondylitis synovial fluid. Disease-linked clones had a CD8+ phenotype and relatively low frequency in peripheral blood.

Molecular-barcoded quantitative 5'-RACE produced these TCR beta libraries. One entry per CDR3 protein results from TCRdb running MiXCR on the 5' RACE reads. The top ten hold roughly 9% of the sample, which has more than 300,000 distinct CDR3 sequences, roughly 11% seen once. This clonotype was counted many times. The antigen is undetermined. The sequence was collected from a female donor with ankylosing spondylitis or in good health (not recorded which). The J gene is TRBJ1-5, the V gene TRBV9; 9 bases are shared with TRBD1. Sequencing was performed on blood, either unsorted or a sorted T cell fraction (not recorded which). For the CDR3, the DNA is TGTGCCAGCAGCGAGGGACAGGGAAGGTACAATCAGCCCCAGCATTTT. Its translation: CASSEGQGRYNQPQHF.